The 10 T cell receptor beta chains below come from one sample, sequenced in a study of cytomegalovirus exposure and HLA in healthy donors. Clones were read by immunoSEQ multiplex PCR, and TCRdb kept only the in-frame ones, dropping some. The data hold 120,000 or so clones, with roughly 95% observed a single time. The sequencing sample was made of PBMCs. The origin of the receptors is a man between 18 and 29 years old in good health and CMV-seronegative.

V is TRBV5-1 and J is TRBJ1-1; D possibly corresponds to TRBD1 (6 bases). This CDR3 comprises 15 residues. V dropped 0 bases and J dropped 3 bases, with 12 bases sitting between them. Germline V gene lookup returns CDR1 SGHRS and CDR2 YFSETQ. CDR3 loop: CASSLDRAPYTEAFF. The CDR3 nucleotides are TGCGCCAGCAGCTTGGACAGGGCCCCGTACACTGAAGCTTTCTTT.

This sequence joins TRBV7-9 and TRBJ2-7, with 7 bases aligning to TRBD2. The CDR3 is 15 residues long. Germline-derived CDR1 and CDR2 are SEHNR and FQNEAQ (reference sequence). J lost 7 bases, V lost 1 base, and 10 bases had no gene match. In DNA, the CDR3 is TGTGCCAGCAGCTTAGACAGCGGGACCAGCTATGAGCAGTACTTC. Protein product: CASSLDSGTSYEQYF.

This clone has a single count. J is TRBJ2-5 and V is TRBV6-4, with D unresolved. This CDR3 spans 13 amino acids. V was trimmed by 4 bases and J by 1 base, leaving 7 bases between them. CDR1 and CDR2 (germline): MRHNA, SNTAGT. CDR3 nucleotide sequence: TGTGCCAGCAGTGCCCACAGCCAAGAGACCCAGTACTTC. Translation: CASSAHSQETQYF.

This chain uses TRBV6-5 with TRBJ2-3; tentative D call: TRBD2 (6 bases). V was trimmed by 5 bases and J by 0 bases, leaving 6 bases between them. CDR1 is MNHEY, CDR2 SVGAGI, per germline. CDR3 length equals 13 residues. The CDR3 protein is CASSSGSTDTQYF. CDR3 coding DNA: TGTGCCAGCAGTAGCGGGAGCACAGATACGCAGTATTTT.

The V call is TRBV5-4, the J call TRBJ2-1; D is possibly TRBD2 (6 bases). Germline-derived CDR1 and CDR2 are SGHNT and YYREEE (reference sequence). V shed 4 bases and J shed 9 bases, with 32 bases lying between them. The CDR3 consists of 19 residues. The CDR3 nucleotides are TGTGCCAGCAGCGGGGACTGGCGGGACGATCGGCCTGGCGTCAGTGAGCAGTTCTTC. Its protein product is CASSGDWRDDRPGVSEQFF.

The J gene is TRBJ2-3, the V gene TRBV4-2, with TRBD2 identical over 10 bases. Germline V gene lookup returns CDR1 LGHNA and CDR2 YNFKEQ. The length of the CDR3 is 17 residues. J lost 5 bases, V lost 1 base, and 9 bases had no gene match. The CDR3 here is CASSQVLAGEGQDTQYF. DNA for the CDR3: TGTGCCAGCAGCCAAGTTCTAGCGGGAGAGGGTCAAGATACGCAGTATTTT.

The chain carries TRBV28 and TRBJ1-4, with TRBD1 as a possible D gene (6 bases). Germline V gene sequence: CDR1 MDHEN, CDR2 SYDVKM. V lost 3 bases to trimming and J lost 0 bases, with 11 bases between them. CDR3 length: 16 amino acids. The DNA of the CDR3 is TGTGCCAGCAGTTTTTTACAGGGACCAACTAATGAAAAACTGTTTTTT. This translates into CASSFLQGPTNEKLFF.

The V gene is TRBV11-2, the J gene TRBJ2-4; tentatively, D is TRBD2 (6 bases). This CDR3 spans 12 amino acids. Trimming removed 10 bases from V and 6 bases from J, with 13 bases in between. Looked up from germline, CDR1 is SGHAT and CDR2 is FQNNGV. The CDR3 sequence: CAIRVGGNIQYF. Here the CDR3 DNA reads TGTGCCATCCGCGTGGGGGGAAACATTCAGTACTTC.

This sequence joins TRBV4-1 and TRBJ1-2; D possibly corresponds to TRBD1 (5 bases). The CDR3 spans 14 residues. Trimming cost V 4 bases and J 4 bases, with 13 bases left between them. Germline V CDR1 and CDR2: MGHRA, YSYEKL. Here the CDR3 reads CASSPEGQGYGYTF. CDR3 in DNA: TGCGCCAGCAGCCCAGAGGGGCAGGGCTATGGCTACACCTTC.

This CDR3 is CASSPEGLARNNEQFF. The DNA for the CDR3 is TGTGCCAGTAGTCCCGAGGGGCTAGCGCGCAACAATGAGCAGTTCTTC. The rearrangement joins TRBV19 to TRBJ2-1; D is possibly TRBD2 (6 bases). The V gene lost 5 bases and the J gene lost 5 bases, with 19 bases spanning the gap. This CDR3 has 16 residues. Germline V gene sequence: CDR1 LNHDA, CDR2 SQIVND (reference sequence).